This TCR beta chain was obtained from a study of lymphopenia after photon versus proton radiotherapy. Points from the study as a whole: In patients who died, overall survival fell as post-nadir TCR diversity dropped more. Proton therapy kept repertoires fairly stable, unlike photons, which gained effector/memory cells. After lymphocyte nadir, photon-treated repertoires showed oligoclonal expansion, especially CD8+ Temra. Only patients who died were analyzed for survival; proton advantage is unproven.

This clone showed up just a few times. What it binds is not known. V lost 9 bases and J 0 bases, leaving 19 bases between the germline ends. This CDR3 has 16 residues. Germline CDR1 reads ENHRY; CDR2 reads SYGVKD. TCRdb keeps only in-frame clones here, not all; method: immunoSEQ multiplex PCR. The data hold 35,000 to 50,000 clones, with approximately 83% observed a single time. This TCR was sampled from a woman in her sixties or seventies with pancreatic cancer. The chain uses TRBV10-3 and TRBJ2-3; D possibly uses TRBD1 or TRBD2 (5 bases each). The sequencing used peripheral blood, collected from a patient treated with proton-based radiotherapy. DNA for the CDR3: TGTGCCATTGGGGGTACACAACCAACTAGCACAGATACGCAGTATTTT. As protein: CAIGGTQPTSTDTQYF.